The present entry profiles one T cell receptor (beta chain) with its context. What it recognizes is unknown. The entry originates in a study of monozygotic twins with inflammatory bowel disease. Regarding the study as a whole: Healthy co-twins exceeded IBD patients in TCRbeta diversity as measured by inverse Simpson.

The CDR3 contains 13 residues. Looked up from germline, CDR1 is SGHDN and CDR2 is FVKESK. Every TCR library drew on around 3,400 ng of total RNA. Using the 5' RACE reads, TCRdb records one entry per CDR3 protein without DNA. The specimen's table records about 420,000 distinct CDR3 sequences. Each donor gave about 2.5 ml of peripheral blood. This TCR came from a human donor with ulcerative colitis or Crohn's disease, or a healthy co-twin of an affected twin (not recorded which). Sequencing was carried out using blood. The gene calls are TRBV14 and TRBJ1-6. CDR3 protein: CASSLSRASALHF.